This entry lists 31 T cell receptor beta chains sequenced from one sample in a study of blood T cell repertoires in COVID-19. TCRdb keeps only in-frame clones here, not all; method: immunoSEQ multiplex PCR. In the table there are fewer than 500,000 clones, 86% of which are singletons. What was sequenced was peripheral blood. The source is a woman younger than 45 with active or convalescent COVID-19.

The rearrangement links TRBV29-1 to TRBJ1-1; D gene unclear. The V end lost 1 base, the J end lost 4 bases, and 7 bases lay between the germline ends. CDR1 is SQVTM and CDR2 is ANQGSEA in the germline V gene. The CDR3 length is 12 residues. The CDR3 nucleotides are TGCAGCGTTGAAGGGCAGTCCACTGAAGCTTTCTTT. Encoded protein: CSVEGQSTEAFF.

The gene calls are TRBV3-1 (or the pseudogene TRBV3-2) and TRBJ2-7; the D is unclear. This CDR3 is built from 20 residues. CDR1 and CDR2 (germline): LGHDT, YNNKEL (reference sequence). V gave up 4 bases and J gave up 3 bases, with 31 bases separating them. Here the CDR3 DNA reads TGTGCCAGCAGCCCCTCCATGGTTCTCTCCGAGGCCCACGAGTACTACGAGCAGTACTTC. It encodes CASSPSMVLSEAHEYYEQYF.

V is TRBV19 and J is TRBJ1-6, with 8 bases lining up with TRBD1. The V gene end was trimmed by 4 bases and the J gene end by 7 bases; junction bases not matched to a gene: 6. CDR1 and CDR2 (germline): LNHDA, SQIVND (reference sequence). The CDR3 covers 15 residues. The CDR3 sequence: CASSTKTGENSPLHF. In DNA, the CDR3 is TGTGCCAGTAGTACAAAGACAGGGGAGAATTCACCCCTCCACTTT.

This chain links TRBV6-5 with TRBJ1-4; 7 nucleotides match TRBD1. The V segment lost 4 bases and the J segment 1 base; nucleotides outside the gene matches: 3. This CDR3 comprises 15 residues. CDR1 is MNHEY and CDR2 is SVGAGI in the germline V gene. The CDR3 DNA reads as TGTGCCAGCAGTTGGGCAGGGGGAACTAATGAAAAACTGTTTTTT. Translation: CASSWAGGTNEKLFF.

The chain couples TRBV5-1 to TRBJ2-7; 13 bases line up with TRBD2. The germline V gene encodes CDR1 SGHRS and CDR2 YFSETQ. The junction had 10 bases not matched to a gene; V was cut back by 4 bases and J by 6 bases. This CDR3 spans 16 amino acids. This CDR3 is CASSPFNTSGGGEQYF. The CDR3 DNA reads TGCGCCAGCAGCCCCTTCAATACTAGCGGGGGGGGCGAGCAGTACTTC.

The rearrangement uses TRBV30 and TRBJ2-5; D gene unclear. Germline CDR1 and CDR2: GTSNPN and SVGIG (reference sequence). The germline V and J ends were trimmed by 0 bases and 3 bases, with 11 bases remaining between them. CDR3 length equals 14 residues. The CDR3 DNA reads TGTGCCTGGAGTGTTAATCTAATCAAAGAGACCCAGTACTTC. Amino acid sequence: CAWSVNLIKETQYF.

The CDR3 region is CASSPRQGAGYGYTF. CDR3 bases: TGTGCCAGCAGCCCAAGACAGGGGGCTGGGTATGGCTACACCTTC. The chain links TRBV7-2 to TRBJ1-2, with 10 positions matching TRBD1. The CDR3 runs to 15 residues. CDR1 SGHTA and CDR2 FQGNSA come from the germline V gene. V was pared by 5 bases and J by 5 bases, with 8 bases of the junction left unmatched.

The J gene is TRBJ2-1, the V gene TRBV5-1; D is perhaps TRBD2 (6 bases). Trimming cost V 0 bases and J 0 bases, with 10 bases left between them. Per the germline V gene, CDR1 is SGHRS and CDR2 is YFSETQ. CDR3 length: 16 residues. Here the CDR3 DNA reads TGCGCCAGCAGCTTGGAGTTCGGGAGCTCCTACAATGAGCAGTTCTTC. As protein: CASSLEFGSSYNEQFF.

The V and J genes are TRBV5-1 and TRBJ2-7; 9 bases match TRBD1. V lost 0 bases, J lost 5 bases, and 6 bases stayed unmatched. This CDR3 is 15 amino acids long. The germline gives CDR1 SGHRS, CDR2 YFSETQ. The DNA of the CDR3 is TGCGCCAGCAGCTTGGCAGGGACAGGGCTCCACGAGCAGTACTTC. It codes for CASSLAGTGLHEQYF. Using reference TRBV5-1 and TRBJ2-7 for the parts outside the CDR3, the full variable domain is KAGVTQTPRYLIKTRGQQVTLSCSPISGHRSVSWYQQTPGQGLQFLFEYFSETQRNKGNFPGRFSGRQFSNSRSEMNVSTLELGDSALYLCASSLAGTGLHEQYFGPGTRLTVT.

The chain joins TRBV6-5 to TRBJ1-3, with 8 nucleotides matching TRBD1. The CDR3 is 15 amino acids. The V gene end was trimmed by 6 bases and the J gene end by 4 bases; junction bases not matched to a gene: 8. Per the germline V gene, CDR1 is MNHEY and CDR2 is SVGAGI. The CDR3 loop is CASSRTGRNGNTIYF. The CDR3 DNA follows: TGTGCCAGCAGCAGGACAGGGAGGAACGGAAACACCATATATTTT.

This clone was seen only once. This chain uses TRBV13 with TRBJ2-1, with TRBD2 as a possible D gene (6 bases). CDR1 is PRHDT and CDR2 is FYEKMQ in the germline V gene (reference sequence). This CDR3 region has 18 residues. Trimming removed 5 bases from V and 7 bases from J, with 27 bases in between. The CDR3 sequence is CASSPVSPYPGVDNEQFF. The CDR3 DNA follows: TGTGCCAGCAGCCCAGTATCCCCTTATCCGGGAGTGGATAATGAGCAGTTCTTC.

The chain links TRBV6-5 to TRBJ1-1; D gene unclear. The CDR3 length is 15 residues. Germline V gene sequence: CDR1 MNHEY, CDR2 SVGAGI. The V and J ends lost 5 bases and 3 bases respectively, with 16 bases between them. This CDR3 is CASSPPGLRDTEAFF. In DNA form, the CDR3 reads TGTGCCAGCAGTCCGCCAGGACTTAGGGACACTGAAGCTTTCTTT.

The chain employs TRBV21-1 and TRBJ1-2; TRBD1 is taken as the D call from the table, unchecked against the DNA. TRBV21-1 is a recognized pseudogene. The CDR3 spans 15 residues. CDR3 nucleotide sequence: TGTGCCAATTTTGACAGGGGGAATGCTAACTATGGCTACACCTTC. Protein: CANFDRGNANYGYTF.

The gene calls are TRBV9 and TRBJ2-5, with a tentative D call TRBD1 (5 bases). CDR1 and CDR2 from the germline V gene are SGDLS and YYNGEE. V was pared by 2 bases and J by 6 bases, with 11 bases between. This CDR3 contains 13 residues. Here the CDR3 DNA reads TGTGCCAGCAGCGTTTGGCAGGGTCAGACCCAGTACTTC. Amino acid sequence: CASSVWQGQTQYF.

The chain employs TRBV11-2 and TRBJ1-6, with a weak D call TRBD1 (6 bases). The V and J ends lost 0 bases and 10 bases respectively, with 13 bases between them. The V gene's germline CDR1 is SGHAT and CDR2 FQNNGV. The CDR3 is 15 amino acids. As DNA, the CDR3 is TGTGCCAGCAGCTTAGAAACAGGGACAATCTCACCCCTCCACTTT. This sequence encodes CASSLETGTISPLHF.

The gene calls are TRBV4-2 and TRBJ2-6; the D gene is possibly TRBD2 (6 bases). The length of the CDR3 is 16 residues. Germline-derived CDR1 and CDR2 are LGHNA and YNFKEQ. The V end was cut by 3 bases, the J end by 0 bases, with 9 bases between. CDR3 in DNA: TGTGCCAGCAGCCAGGGACTCGACTCTGGGGCCAACGTCCTGACTTTC. Protein product: CASSQGLDSGANVLTF.

The chain combines TRBV19 with TRBJ2-7; D is perhaps TRBD1 (6 bases). The CDR3 is 14 residues long. Germline assignment: CDR1 LNHDA and CDR2 SQIVND (reference sequence). V was clipped by 1 base and J by 3 bases, with 10 bases between them. This CDR3 is CASSIADSYYEQYF. The CDR3 DNA reads as TGTGCCAGTAGTATAGCGGACAGTTACTACGAGCAGTACTTC.

This clone was observed a few times. The CDR3 protein is CASQTRRNTGELFF. The DNA for the CDR3 is TGTGCCAGCCAGACAAGACGAAACACCGGGGAGCTGTTTTTT. The chain links TRBV19 to TRBJ2-2; D unresolved. Trimming stripped 9 bases from V and 2 bases from J, with 13 bases between. CDR1 and CDR2 from the germline V gene are LNHDA and SQIVND (reference sequence). This CDR3 region has 14 residues.

In its sample, this clone was seen once. This chain joins TRBV28 and TRBJ1-3; possible D gene TRBD1, 5 bases. CDR3 length equals 15 residues. V was clipped by 4 bases and J by 6 bases, with 16 bases between them. Germline-derived CDR1 and CDR2 are MDHEN and SYDVKM. Here the CDR3 DNA reads TGTGCCAGCAGTTCTAGTGGCAGGGTGGTAAACACCATATATTTT. It specifies CASSSSGRVVNTIYF.

The chain carries TRBV27 and TRBJ2-1, with 8 positions matching TRBD2. From germline, CDR1 is MNHEY and CDR2 SMNVEV (reference sequence). V was clipped by 8 bases and J by 0 bases; unmatched bases: 9. This CDR3 is built from 16 residues. The CDR3 protein is CASLGAGASSYNEQFF. Here the CDR3 DNA reads TGTGCCAGCTTGGGAGCGGGGGCCTCCTCCTACAATGAGCAGTTCTTC.

The chain uses TRBV9 and TRBJ1-1; the match to TRBD1 covers 11 bases. The CDR3 has 15 residues. Germline V gives CDR1 SGDLS, CDR2 YYNGEE. The trim removed 2 bases at V and 1 base at J, leaving 1 base unmatched. The chain's CDR3 is CASSVGQGGNTEAFF. Here the CDR3 DNA reads TGTGCCAGCAGCGTGGGACAGGGGGGGAACACTGAAGCTTTCTTT. Supplemented by reference TRBV9 and TRBJ1-1, the full variable domain reads DSGVTQTPKHLITATGQRVTLRCSPRSGDLSVYWYQQSLDQGLQFLIQYYNGEERAKGNILERFSAQQFPDLHSELNLSSLELGDSALYFCASSVGQGGNTEAFFGQGTRLTVV.

The chain joins TRBV7-2 to TRBJ1-1; tentative D call: TRBD1 (6 bases). V lost 0 bases to trimming and J lost 4 bases, with 12 bases between them. CDR1 SGHTA and CDR2 FQGNSA come from the germline V gene. CDR3 length: 15 residues. CDR3 residues: CASSLALIRGTEAFF. In DNA, the CDR3 is TGTGCCAGCAGCTTAGCGCTCATCAGGGGCACTGAAGCTTTCTTT.

V usage is TRBV27 and J usage is TRBJ2-7, with D perhaps TRBD2 (6 bases). From germline, CDR1 is MNHEY and CDR2 SMNVEV (reference sequence). The V end lost 2 bases, the J end lost 2 bases, and 7 bases lay between the germline ends. This CDR3 spans 13 amino acids. CDR3 residues: CASSLRLAYEQYF. In DNA, the CDR3 is TGTGCCAGCAGTTTAAGACTAGCCTACGAGCAGTACTTC.

The chain recombines TRBV4-2 with TRBJ2-7; TRBD2 might be the D (6 bases). Germline CDR1 reads LGHNA; CDR2 reads YNFKEQ. The CDR3 sequence is 15 residues long. V lost 0 bases and J 3 bases, leaving 12 bases between the germline ends. The CDR3 DNA sequence: TGTGCCAGCAGCCAAGAAATCGAAGCGGGCTACGAGCAGTACTTC. This codes for CASSQEIEAGYEQYF.

This chain connects TRBV6-5 to TRBJ2-1, with 11 bases that match TRBD1. The CDR3 is made up of 15 amino acids. Germline CDR1 and CDR2: MNHEY and SVGAGI. Losses at the gene ends were 5 bases for V and 6 bases for J; bases not matched to a gene: 6. CDR3 region: CASSPRDRGFNEQFF. CDR3 DNA: TGTGCCAGCAGTCCCCGGGACAGGGGGTTCAATGAGCAGTTCTTC.

This clone has just a few counts. The chain combines TRBV10-1 with TRBJ1-5; no reliable D call. Looked up from germline, CDR1 is WNHNN and CDR2 is SYGVQD (reference sequence). CDR3 length equals 10 residues. The V end was cut by 10 bases, the J end by 9 bases, with 10 bases between. The CDR3 region has the DNA TGCGCCATCATCTCCGGGCCCCAGCATTTT. Encoded protein: CAIISGPQHF.

V is TRBV2 and J is TRBJ1-3, with 7 bases matching TRBD1. Germline CDR1 reads SNHLY; CDR2 reads FYNNEI. The V gene end was trimmed by 5 bases and the J gene end by 2 bases; junction bases not matched to a gene: 9. The CDR3 is 16 amino acids. Here the CDR3 DNA reads TGTGCCAGCAGTCAAGACAGGGTGGGGACTGGAAACACCATATATTTT. It is translated as CASSQDRVGTGNTIYF.

The chain combines TRBV7-2 with TRBJ1-2; D is perhaps TRBD1 (6 bases). The CDR3 is 14 amino acids. CDR1 is SGHTA and CDR2 is FQGNSA in the germline V gene. V gave up 1 base and J gave up 8 bases, with 14 bases separating them. Here the CDR3 DNA reads TGTGCCAGCAGCTTAGACAGGGATAGGCTCGGCTACACCTTC. Its translation is CASSLDRDRLGYTF.

Worth noting for this clone: This sample includes further DNA sequences coding for the same CDR3. The rearrangement uses TRBV6-5 and TRBJ1-2; TRBD1 aligns across 9 bases. Germline trimming cut 6 bases from V and 5 bases from J; bases unmatched to any gene: 4. There are 13 residues in the CDR3. CDR1 and CDR2 (germline): MNHEY, SVGAGI. CDR3 DNA: TGTGCCAGCAGCGCAGACAGGGGGTATGGCTACACCTTC. The encoded protein is CASSADRGYGYTF.

This sequence joins TRBV6-5 and TRBJ1-3; 10 nucleotides match TRBD1. The CDR3 loop spans 14 amino acids. CDR1 is MNHEY and CDR2 is SVGAGI in the germline V gene. After removal of 7 bases from V and 5 bases from J, the junction contained 5 bases not matched to a gene. The CDR3 spells CASIPGQGRNTIYF. CDR3 coding DNA: TGTGCCAGCATCCCGGGACAGGGGAGAAACACCATATATTTT.

V is TRBV27 and J is TRBJ1-2; a weak D match, TRBD1 (6 bases). CDR1 is MNHEY and CDR2 is SMNVEV in the germline V gene (reference sequence). Trimming cost V 0 bases and J 1 base, with 12 bases left between them. This CDR3 region has 16 residues. The CDR3 region is CASSLSVQGGNYGYTF. The CDR3 region has the DNA TGTGCCAGCAGTTTATCGGTACAGGGTGGTAACTATGGCTACACCTTC.